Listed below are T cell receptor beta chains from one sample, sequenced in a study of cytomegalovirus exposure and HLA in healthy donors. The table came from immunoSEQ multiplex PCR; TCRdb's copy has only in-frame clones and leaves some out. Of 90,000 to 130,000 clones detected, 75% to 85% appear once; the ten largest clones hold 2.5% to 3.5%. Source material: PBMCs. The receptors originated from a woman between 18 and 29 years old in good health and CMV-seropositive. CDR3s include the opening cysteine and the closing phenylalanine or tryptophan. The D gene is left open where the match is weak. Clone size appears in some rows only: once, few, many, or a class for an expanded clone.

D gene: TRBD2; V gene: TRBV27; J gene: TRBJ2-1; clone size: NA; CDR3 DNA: TGTGCCAGCAGTCCCCGGACTAGCCGGAGCTCCTACAATGAGCAGTTCTTC; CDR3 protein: CASSPRTSRSSYNEQFF
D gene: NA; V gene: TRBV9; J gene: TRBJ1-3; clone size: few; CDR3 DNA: TGTGCCAGCAGCGCTTCGGTGGGAAACACCATATATTTT; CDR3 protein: CASSASVGNTIYF
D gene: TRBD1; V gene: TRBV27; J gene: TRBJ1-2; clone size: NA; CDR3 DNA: TGTGCCAGCAGTGCGGTACAGGGGGCGGGTGGCTACACCTTC; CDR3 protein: CASSAVQGAGGYTF
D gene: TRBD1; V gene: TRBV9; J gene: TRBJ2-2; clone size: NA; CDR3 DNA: TGTGCCAGCAGCGTCCACAGGGGGCCCGGGGAGCTGTTTTTT; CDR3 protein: CASSVHRGPGELFF
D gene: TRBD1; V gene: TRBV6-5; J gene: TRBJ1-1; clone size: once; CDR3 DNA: TGTGCCAGCAGTTGGGACAGGGCGGGGACTGAAGCTTTCTTT; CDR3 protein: CASSWDRAGTEAFF
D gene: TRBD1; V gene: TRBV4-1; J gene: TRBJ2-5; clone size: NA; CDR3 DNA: TGCGCCAGCAGCCAGGAGGGACAGGAAGAGACCCAGTACTTC; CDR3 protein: CASSQEGQEETQYF
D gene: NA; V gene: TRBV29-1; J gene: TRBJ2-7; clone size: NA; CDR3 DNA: TGCAGCGTTGAAGATCGGGACGGGAGTTACGAGCAGTACTTC; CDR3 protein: CSVEDRDGSYEQYF
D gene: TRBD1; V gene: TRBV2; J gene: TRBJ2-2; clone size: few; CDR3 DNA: TGTGCCAGCAGTGGGACAGGAGAGACCGGGGAGCTGTTTTTT; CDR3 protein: CASSGTGETGELFF
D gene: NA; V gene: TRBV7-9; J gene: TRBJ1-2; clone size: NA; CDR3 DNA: TGTGCCAGCAGCTTTGACGGGGTCTATGGCTACACCTTC; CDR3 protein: CASSFDGVYGYTF
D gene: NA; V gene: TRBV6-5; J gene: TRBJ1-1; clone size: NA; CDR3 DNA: TGTGCCAGCAGTTACTCGTACAGATTGAACACTGAAGCTTTCTTT; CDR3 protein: CASSYSYRLNTEAFF
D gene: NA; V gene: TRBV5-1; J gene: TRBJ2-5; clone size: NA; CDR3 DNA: TGCGCCAGCAGCTTGGAACTAGGACAAGAGACCCAGTACTTC; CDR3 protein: CASSLELGQETQYF
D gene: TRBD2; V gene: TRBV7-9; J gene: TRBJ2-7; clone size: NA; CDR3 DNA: TGTGCCAGCAGCGTAACTAGCGGGAGGATGAGCTCCTACGAGCAGTACTTC; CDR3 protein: CASSVTSGRMSSYEQYF
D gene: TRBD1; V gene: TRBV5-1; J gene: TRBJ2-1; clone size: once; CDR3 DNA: TGCGCCAGCAGCTTGTTAACAGGGGGGATCGATGAGCAGTTCTTC; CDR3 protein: CASSLLTGGIDEQFF
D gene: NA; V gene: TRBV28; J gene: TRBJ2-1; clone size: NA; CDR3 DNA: TGTGCCAGCAGTCAGGCGGCTAGCGTTTACAATGAGCAGTTCTTC; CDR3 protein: CASSQAASVYNEQFF
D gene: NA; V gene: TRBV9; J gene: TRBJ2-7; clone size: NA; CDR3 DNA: TGTGCCAGCAGCGGACCGGGATCGAACACCTACGAGCAGTACTTC; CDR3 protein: CASSGPGSNTYEQYF
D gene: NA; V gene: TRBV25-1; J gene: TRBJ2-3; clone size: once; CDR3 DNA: TGTGCCAGCAGTGAATTCTTTAGAGATACGCAGTATTTT; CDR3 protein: CASSEFFRDTQYF
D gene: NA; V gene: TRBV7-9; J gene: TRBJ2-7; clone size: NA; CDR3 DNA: TGTGCCAGCAGCTTTGCAAGGGGGCAGGGAGGCTACGAGCAGTACTTC; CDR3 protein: CASSFARGQGGYEQYF
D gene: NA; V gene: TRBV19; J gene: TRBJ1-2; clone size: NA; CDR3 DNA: TGTGCCAGTAGTTCCCGGGGAGAGGATGGCTACACCTTC; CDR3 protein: CASSSRGEDGYTF
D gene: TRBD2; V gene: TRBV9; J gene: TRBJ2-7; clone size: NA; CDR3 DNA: TGTGCCAGCAGCGGCCCCTTTAGCGGGCAGTACGAGCAGTACTTC; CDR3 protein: CASSGPFSGQYEQYF
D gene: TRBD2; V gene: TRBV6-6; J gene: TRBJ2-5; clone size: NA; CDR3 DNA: TGTGCCAGCATTACAGCGGGAGGGCCCCGGGAGACCCAGTACTTC; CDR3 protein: CASITAGGPRETQYF
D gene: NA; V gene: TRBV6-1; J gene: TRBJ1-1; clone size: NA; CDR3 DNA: TGTGCCAGCAGAAAAGGACAGTACACTGAAGCTTTCTTT; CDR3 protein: CASRKGQYTEAFF
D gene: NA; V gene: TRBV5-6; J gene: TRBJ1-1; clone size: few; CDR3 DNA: TGTGCCAGCAGCCGGACACCCTATGAGACTGAAGCTTTCTTT; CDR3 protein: CASSRTPYETEAFF
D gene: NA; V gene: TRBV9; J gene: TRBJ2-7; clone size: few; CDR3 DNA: TGTGCCAGCAGCGTAGAAGGGGCCTACGAGCAGTACTTC; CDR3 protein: CASSVEGAYEQYF
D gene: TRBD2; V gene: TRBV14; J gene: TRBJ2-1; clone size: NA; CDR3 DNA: TGTGCCAGCAGCCCCGGGACTAGCGGCTACAACAATGAGCAGTTCTTC; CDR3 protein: CASSPGTSGYNNEQFF
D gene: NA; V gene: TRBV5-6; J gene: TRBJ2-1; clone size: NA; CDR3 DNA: TGTGCCAGCAGCTTTGAGTTTCGTAATGAGCAGTTCTTC; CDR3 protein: CASSFEFRNEQFF
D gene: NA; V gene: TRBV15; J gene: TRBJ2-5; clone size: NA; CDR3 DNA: TGTGCCACCAGCAGACAAGGAGGGGAGACCCAGTACTTC; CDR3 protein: CATSRQGGETQYF
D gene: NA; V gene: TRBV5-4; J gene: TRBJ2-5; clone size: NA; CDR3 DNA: TGTGCCAGCAGTCTGGGTTCACAGGAAGAGACCCAGTACTTC; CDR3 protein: CASSLGSQEETQYF
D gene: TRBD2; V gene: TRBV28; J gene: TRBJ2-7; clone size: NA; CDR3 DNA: TGTGCCAGCAGCCCTAGCGGGAGTGACGGCGAGCAGTACTTC; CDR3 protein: CASSPSGSDGEQYF
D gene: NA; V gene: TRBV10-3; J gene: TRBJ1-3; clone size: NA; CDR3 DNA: TGTGCCATCAGTGAGAGTCTGGGGGCGCGCGGAAACACCATATATTTT; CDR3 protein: CAISESLGARGNTIYF
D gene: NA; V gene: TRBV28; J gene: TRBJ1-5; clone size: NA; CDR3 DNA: TGTGCCAGCAACACCGGACAGAGAAATCAGCCCCAGCATTTT; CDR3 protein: CASNTGQRNQPQHF
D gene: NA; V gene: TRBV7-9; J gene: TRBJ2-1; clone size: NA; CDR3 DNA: TGTTCCAGCAGCTTAGACGGAGGGTTAGATGAGCAGTTCTTC; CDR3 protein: CSSSLDGGLDEQFF
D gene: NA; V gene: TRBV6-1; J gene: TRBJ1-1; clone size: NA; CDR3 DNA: TGTGCCAGCATGGAGGGGCGCGGGACTGAAGCTTTCTTT; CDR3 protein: CASMEGRGTEAFF
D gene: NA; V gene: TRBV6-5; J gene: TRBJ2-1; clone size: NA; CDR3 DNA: TGTGCCAGCAGTTACCAATTCAGGGTAAGGGATGAGCAGTTCTTC; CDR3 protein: CASSYQFRVRDEQFF
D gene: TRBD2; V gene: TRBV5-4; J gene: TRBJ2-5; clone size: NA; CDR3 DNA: TGTGCCAGCAGCTTGGCCTTAGCGGGAGTAGAGACCCAGTACTTC; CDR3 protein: CASSLALAGVETQYF